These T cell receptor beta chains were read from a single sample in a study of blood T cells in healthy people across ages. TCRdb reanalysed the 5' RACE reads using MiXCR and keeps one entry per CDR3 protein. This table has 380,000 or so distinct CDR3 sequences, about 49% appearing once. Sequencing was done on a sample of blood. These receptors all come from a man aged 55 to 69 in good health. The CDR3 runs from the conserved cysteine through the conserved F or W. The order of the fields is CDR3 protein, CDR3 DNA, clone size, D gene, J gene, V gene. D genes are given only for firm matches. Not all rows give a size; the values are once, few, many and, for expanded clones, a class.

CDR3 protein: CASSSLGAGVNNEQFF; CDR3 DNA: TGTGCCAGCAGCTCCCTAGGGGCAGGGGTAAACAATGAGCAGTTCTTC; clone size: NA; D gene: NA; J gene: TRBJ2-1; V gene: TRBV7-2
CDR3 protein: CASSYSPLGTASGANVLTF; CDR3 DNA: TGTGCCAGCAGTTACTCACCCTTGGGGACAGCCTCTGGGGCCAACGTCCTGACTTTC; clone size: NA; D gene: TRBD1; J gene: TRBJ2-6; V gene: TRBV6-5
CDR3 protein: CASSLGTTANEKLFF; CDR3 DNA: TGCGCCAGCAGCTTGGGGACCACCGCTAATGAAAAACTGTTTTTT; clone size: few; D gene: NA; J gene: TRBJ1-4; V gene: TRBV5-1
CDR3 protein: CATSDLGTVHNYGYTF; CDR3 DNA: TGCGCCACCAGTGATTTGGGGACGGTCCATAACTATGGCTACACCTTC; clone size: NA; D gene: NA; J gene: TRBJ1-2; V gene: TRBV24-1
CDR3 protein: CASSYGQDNSPLHF; CDR3 DNA: TGTGCCAGCAGCTACGGACAGGATAATTCACCCCTCCACTTT; clone size: NA; D gene: TRBD1; J gene: TRBJ1-6; V gene: TRBV6-2/TRBV6-3
CDR3 protein: CASSPQAMGNYGYTF; CDR3 DNA: TGTGCCAGCAGCCCACAAGCGATGGGTAACTATGGCTACACCTTT; clone size: NA; D gene: NA; J gene: TRBJ1-2; V gene: TRBV3-1
CDR3 protein: CASSLGLAANNEQFF; CDR3 DNA: TGTGCCAGCAGTTTAGGACTAGCGGCCAACAATGAGCAGTTCTTC; clone size: NA; D gene: TRBD2; J gene: TRBJ2-1; V gene: TRBV6-2/TRBV6-3
CDR3 protein: CASSRLPGLAGGPYEQYF; CDR3 DNA: TGTGCCAGCAGCCGCCTCCCGGGACTAGCGGGAGGTCCCTACGAGCAGTACTTC; clone size: many; D gene: TRBD2; J gene: TRBJ2-7; V gene: TRBV14
CDR3 protein: CASRGPRDAGERSIQYF; CDR3 DNA: TGTGCCAGCAGGGGCCCCAGGGATGCGGGGGAAAGAAGTATTCAGTACTTC; clone size: NA; D gene: TRBD2; J gene: TRBJ2-4; V gene: TRBV6-1
CDR3 protein: CASSLGEGQGCNEQYF; CDR3 DNA: TGCGCCAGCAGCTTGGGTGAGGGACAGGGGTGCAATGAGCAGTACTTC; clone size: NA; D gene: TRBD1; J gene: TRBJ2-5; V gene: TRBV5-1
CDR3 protein: CASILREQETQYF; CDR3 DNA: TGTGCCAGCATTTTAAGGGAGCAAGAGACCCAGTACTTC; clone size: NA; D gene: NA; J gene: TRBJ2-5; V gene: TRBV12-3/TRBV12-4
CDR3 protein: CAWSSTGLGGYTF; CDR3 DNA: TGTGCCTGGAGCTCGACAGGGTTGGGCGGCTACACCTTC; clone size: NA; D gene: TRBD1; J gene: TRBJ1-2; V gene: TRBV30